The 22 T cell receptor beta chains given below trace back to one sample, sequenced in a study of blood T cell repertoires in COVID-19 (dated by TCRdb to the early 2020s). The library was built by means of the immunoSEQ multiplex PCR assay. Not all clones reach the TCRdb copy of this immuneACCESS table, which keeps in-frame sequences only. Checked studies attribute under half of the gap to unresolved V genes and leave the rest unexplained. The sample profile shows approximately 210,000 clones; around four fifths of them were found once. The top ten constitute under 0.95% of the sample. The sequenced sample consisted of peripheral blood. The receptor source for this set is a man aged 60 to 69 with COVID-19, enrolled during active disease.

The V call is TRBV28, the J call TRBJ2-3; TRBD2 matches 7 bases. Germline CDR1 is MDHEN and CDR2 is SYDVKM. CDR3 size: 17 residues. J lost 1 base, V lost 4 bases, and 11 bases had no gene match. CDR3 nucleotides: TGTGCCAGCAGTTCCCCGGCAGCGGGACTACGCACAGATACGCAGTATTTT. Translating it yields CASSSPAAGLRTDTQYF.

The chain combines TRBV6-2 or TRBV6-3 with TRBJ1-5; D remains ambiguous. The CDR3 has 16 residues. The V gene's germline CDR1 is MNHEY and CDR2 SVGEGT. The ends were cut back, 2 bases at V and 1 base at J, with 12 bases in the middle. Written as DNA, the CDR3 is TGTGCCAGCAGTTACCCTCCGGCGGGCAGCAATCAGCCCCAGCATTTT. It translates to CASSYPPAGSNQPQHF.

The J gene is TRBJ2-3, the V gene TRBV4-1; TRBD2 might be the D (6 bases). The germline V and J ends were trimmed by 0 bases and 9 bases, with 16 bases remaining between them. The CDR3 runs to 15 residues. Germline CDR1 and CDR2: MGHRA and YSYEKL. The chain's CDR3 is CASSQDRLALGTQYF. CDR3 nucleotide sequence: TGCGCCAGCAGCCAAGACCGTCTAGCGCTAGGGACGCAGTATTTT.

The chain couples TRBV5-1 to TRBJ1-3; D ambiguous. Trimming took off 0 bases at V and 3 bases at J, with 10 bases between the two ends. Germline lookup yields CDR1 SGHRS and CDR2 YFSETQ. CDR3 length: 15 amino acids. CDR3 bases: TGCGCCAGCAGCTTGGGCGCTGAAATTGGAAACACCATATATTTT. Encoded protein: CASSLGAEIGNTIYF.

The chain uses TRBV7-2 and TRBJ2-2, with D possibly matching TRBD1 (6 bases). The germline V gene encodes CDR1 SGHTA and CDR2 FQGNSA. V was shortened by 5 bases and J by 0 bases, with 10 bases between the two germline ends. The CDR3 extends over 15 amino acids. This chain's CDR3 is CASSTGQTNTGELFF. The CDR3 nucleotides are TGTGCCAGCAGCACCGGACAGACGAACACCGGGGAGCTGTTTTTT. The whole variable domain, filled in from reference TRBV7-2 and TRBJ2-2, reads GAGVSQSPSNKVTEKGKDVELRCDPISGHTALYWYRQSLGQGLEFLIYFQGNSAPDKSGLPSDRFSAERTGGSVSTLTIQRTQQEDSAVYLCASSTGQTNTGELFFGEGSRLTVL.

J is TRBJ2-3 and V is TRBV7-3; D not resolved. Looked up from germline, CDR1 is SGHTA and CDR2 is FQGTGA. This CDR3 has 13 residues. V was shortened by 4 bases and J by 2 bases, with 7 bases between the two germline ends. For the CDR3, the DNA is TGTGCCAGCAGCTCCAATCCCACAGATACGCAGTATTTT. It translates to CASSSNPTDTQYF.

CDR3 nucleotide sequence: TGCAGTGCTAGTGAGGCCCGGGGGACAGCGACCTACGAGCAGTACTTC. Protein: CSASEARGTATYEQYF. This chain uses TRBV20-1 with TRBJ2-7, with a tentative D call TRBD1 (7 bases). Trimming pared 3 bases from V and 2 bases from J, leaving 20 bases between. Germline values: CDR1 DFQATT, CDR2 SNEGSKA (reference sequence). This CDR3 has 16 residues.

J is TRBJ2-7 and V is TRBV6-5, with D perhaps matching TRBD2 (6 bases). Deletions cut 7 bases from V and 0 bases from J, with 7 bases between. The germline gives CDR1 MNHEY, CDR2 SVGAGI. The CDR3 consists of 12 residues. The CDR3 region has the DNA TGTGCCAGCACGGGGGTCTCCTACGAGCAGTACTTC. Encoded protein: CASTGVSYEQYF.

This chain uses TRBV9 with TRBJ1-2, with D unresolved. Trimming took off 0 bases at V and 6 bases at J, with 18 bases between the two ends. CDR1 and CDR2 from the germline V gene are SGDLS and YYNGEE. The CDR3 totals 16 residues. CDR3 amino acids: CASSVAYQASLDGYTF. CDR3 DNA: TGTGCCAGCAGCGTAGCGTACCAGGCGTCTTTGGATGGCTACACCTTC.

V is TRBV7-6 and J is TRBJ1-1, with 7 bases fitting TRBD1. Germline-derived CDR1 and CDR2 are SGHVS and FNYEAQ. V trimming: 1 base; J trimming: 4 bases; junction bases outside the gene matches: 9. There are 16 residues in the CDR3. The CDR3 region is CASSLDQGGSPTEAFF. CDR3 DNA sequence: TGTGCCAGCAGCTTAGACCAGGGGGGATCGCCCACTGAAGCTTTCTTT.

The count of this clone is one. This rearrangement joins TRBV6-2 or TRBV6-3 to TRBJ1-1; D is uncertain. Trimming took 2 bases from V and 1 from J, leaving 8 bases between them. CDR1 MNHEY and CDR2 SVGEGT come from the germline V gene. The CDR3 totals 14 residues. The CDR3 spells CASSYTHRNTEAFF. CDR3 DNA sequence: TGTGCCAGCAGTTACACCCACAGGAACACTGAAGCTTTCTTT.

This clone has more than one count but fewer than ten. The chain links TRBV7-8 to TRBJ1-6, with a possible D match to TRBD1 (5 bases). In germline, CDR1 is SGHVS, CDR2 FQNEAQ. V was cut by 3 bases and J by 5 bases, with 23 bases left in between. The CDR3 has 19 amino acids. The CDR3 is CASSFLWSGGGTNNSPLHF. In DNA form, the CDR3 reads TGTGCCAGCAGCTTCCTCTGGAGTGGGGGAGGAACTAATAATTCACCCCTCCACTTT.

The J gene is TRBJ1-2, the V gene TRBV29-1; 10 bases line up with TRBD1. The CDR3 consists of 12 residues. The junction had 3 bases not matched to a gene; V was cut back by 5 bases and J by 6 bases. The germline V gene has CDR1 SQVTM and CDR2 ANQGSEA. This CDR3 is CSVTTGGNGYTF. The CDR3 coding sequence is TGCAGCGTTACGACAGGGGGCAATGGCTACACCTTC. The entire variable domain, with the rest obtained from reference TRBV29-1 and TRBJ1-2, is as follows: SAVISQKPSRDICQRGTSLTIQCQVDSQVTMMFWYRQQPGQSLTLIATANQGSEATYESGFVIDKFPISRPNLTFSTLTVSNMSPEDSSIYLCSVTTGGNGYTFGSGTRLTVV.

This clone was observed a single time. J is TRBJ1-1 and V is TRBV7-2, with 8 positions matching TRBD1. The length of the CDR3 is 13 residues. The J segment lost 2 bases and the V segment lost 7 bases, leaving 3 bases of the junction unmatched. Germline lookup yields CDR1 SGHTA and CDR2 FQGNSA. The CDR3 bases are TGTGCCAGCAACGGACAGGGCAACACTGAAGCTTTCTTT. Protein product: CASNGQGNTEAFF.

The rearrangement joins TRBV9 to TRBJ2-1; 12 bases are shared with TRBD2. The germline V gene has CDR1 SGDLS and CDR2 YYNGEE. With 7 bases clipped from V and 4 bases from J, the junction kept 6 bases outside the gene matches. The CDR3 runs to 15 residues. CDR3 coding DNA: TGTGCCAGCGCTACGACTAGCGGGAGTTACAATGAGCAGTTCTTC. Amino acids: CASATTSGSYNEQFF.

The chain has TRBV3-1 (or the pseudogene TRBV3-2) and TRBJ2-1, with 11 nucleotides matching TRBD1. Looked up from germline, CDR1 is LGHDT and CDR2 is YNNKEL (reference sequence). The CDR3 consists of 16 residues. Losses at the gene ends were 4 bases for V and 1 base for J; bases not matched to a gene: 3. CDR3 nucleotides: TGTGCCAGCAGCCCCGGACAGGGGGCATCCTACAATGAGCAGTTCTTC. As protein: CASSPGQGASYNEQFF.

The rearrangement joins TRBV10-3 to TRBJ1-1, with D possibly TRBD1 on 6 matching bases. V was cut by 7 bases and J by 8 bases, with 23 bases left in between. CDR1 and CDR2 from the germline V gene are ENHRY and SYGVKD. The CDR3 loop spans 15 amino acids. CDR3 nucleotides: TGTGCCATCAAGACCCCCAGGGGCCGCGTTGGCGAAGCTTTCTTT. It translates to CAIKTPRGRVGEAFF.

This chain connects TRBV27 to TRBJ2-1, with a possible D match to TRBD2 (5 bases). This CDR3 has 15 residues. Trimming pared 3 bases from V and 4 bases from J, leaving 13 bases between. From germline, CDR1 is MNHEY and CDR2 SMNVEV (reference sequence). This CDR3 reads CASSFLDLMYNEQFF. The CDR3 DNA follows: TGTGCCAGCAGTTTCCTGGACTTGATGTACAATGAGCAGTTCTTC.

The chain recombines TRBV28 with TRBJ1-2; TRBD1 agrees at 7 bases. The trim removed 6 bases at V and 4 bases at J, leaving 11 bases unmatched. The CDR3 has 15 residues. Germline V gives CDR1 MDHEN, CDR2 SYDVKM. CDR3 in amino acids: CASSPGTERTYGYTF. CDR3 sequence (DNA): TGTGCCAGCAGCCCCGGGACAGAAAGGACCTATGGCTACACCTTC.

This chain connects TRBV3-1 (or the pseudogene TRBV3-2) to TRBJ2-7; TRBD2 agrees at 12 bases. Trimming cost V 1 base and J 7 bases; bases outside gene matches: 2. Germline V CDR1 and CDR2: LGHDT, YNNKEL (reference sequence). The CDR3 covers 14 residues. CDR3 amino acids: CASSQGLAGEEQYF. The DNA for the CDR3 is TGTGCCAGCAGCCAAGGACTAGCGGGAGAAGAGCAGTACTTC.

The chain carries TRBV28 and TRBJ1-1; D possibly corresponds to TRBD1 (5 bases). The CDR3 totals 15 residues. Germline assignment: CDR1 MDHEN and CDR2 SYDVKM. The V end was cut by 3 bases, the J end by 5 bases, with 16 bases between. CDR3 DNA: TGTGCCAGCAGTTTGCCCGGGGGGGGAGCAACTGAAGCTTTCTTT. It yields the protein CASSLPGGGATEAFF.

The V and J genes are TRBV10-3 and TRBJ2-7; D is perhaps TRBD1 (6 bases). With 9 bases removed from V and 0 bases from J, the gap between germline ends came to 9 bases. In germline, CDR1 is ENHRY, CDR2 SYGVKD. The CDR3 runs 12 residues. CDR3 sequence reads: CAIGQLSYEQYF. CDR3 DNA sequence: TGTGCCATTGGACAGCTCTCCTACGAGCAGTACTTC.